This T cell receptor beta chain was sequenced for a study of cytomegalovirus exposure and HLA in healthy donors. TCRdb's copy holds only in-frame clones and misses some; the assay was immunoSEQ multiplex PCR. The sample lists under 250,000 clones, over 65% occurring once. The CDR3 covers 15 residues. Trimming left V 0 bases short and J 0 bases short, with 7 bases between. Germline V gene data show CDR1 as SGHNT and CDR2 as YYREEE (reference sequence). This clone was detected once. Its antigen remains unknown. General study points: Cytomegalovirus status was reportedly diagnosed by the classifier with high specificity and sensitivity.

This sequence joins TRBV5-4 and TRBJ1-3; D is possibly TRBD1 (5 bases). The receptor was derived from a woman aged 18-29 years in good health and CMV-seronegative. The source material was PBMCs. CDR3: CASSLGGSSGNTIYF. CDR3 DNA: TGTGCCAGCAGCTTGGGGGGGTCCTCTGGAAACACCATATATTTT.